The present entry profiles one T cell receptor beta chain with its context. The authors reverse transcribed about 0.5 to 1 ug RNA with random hexamers. TCRdb recomputed calls from the immunoSEQ multiplex PCR reads with MiXCR, one row per CDR3 protein. In the table there are about 210,000 distinct CDR3 sequences, roughly 96% of which are singletons. The sample is drawn from a study of CD8 T cells in Susac syndrome. The CDR3 runs 16 residues. V was clipped by 4 bases and J by 4 bases, with 17 bases between them. Germline values: CDR1 MNHEY, CDR2 SVGAGI. Sequencing input: CD4+ T cells from PBMCs. The TCR originated in a human donor with multiple sclerosis. The chain has TRBV6-5 and TRBJ2-1; D is unclear. The CDR3 reads CASSSATRPRYNEQFF. In DNA, the CDR3 is TGTGCCAGCAGTTCCGCAACCCGCCCACGTTACAATGAGCAGTTCTTC.